The rows below give T cell receptor beta chains drawn from one sample of a study of blood T cells in healthy people across ages. TCRdb re-called the 5' RACE reads through MiXCR, storing one row per CDR3 protein. The data show 1.6 million or so distinct CDR3 sequences, with approximately 32% seen just once and around 11% held by the top ten. The sample was blood. Source of these receptors: a woman in her twenties or thirties in good health. CDR3s include the opening cysteine and the closing phenylalanine or tryptophan. Each record gives: clone size, V gene, D gene, J gene, CDR3 protein, CDR3 DNA. The D gene is left open where the match is weak. Size tells how often a clone was seen (once, few, many) or the class of an expanded clone, and some rows leave it out.

NA	TRBV10-3	TRBD1	TRBJ1-3	CAISAGQGFLRSGNTIYF	TGTGCCATCAGTGCGGGACAGGGATTCTTACGCTCTGGAAACACCATATATTTT
few	TRBV5-1	NA	TRBJ2-1	CASSSNWGSYNEQFF	TGCGCCAGCAGCTCTAACTGGGGCTCCTACAATGAGCAGTTCTTC
few	TRBV9	TRBD1	TRBJ2-7	CASSVAPGQIYEQYF	TGTGCCAGCAGCGTCGCCCCGGGACAGATTTACGAGCAGTACTTC
few	TRBV7-9	NA	TRBJ1-1	CASSWDTIPEAFF	TGTGCCAGCAGCTGGGACACCATCCCTGAAGCTTTCTTT
NA	TRBV5-1	TRBD1	TRBJ2-6	CASSLETGLGANVLTF	TGCGCCAGCAGCTTGGAGACAGGGCTTGGGGCCAACGTCCTGACTTTC
many	TRBV12-3/TRBV12-4	TRBD1	TRBJ2-5	CASSAGTGGRETQYF	TGTGCCAGCAGCGCTGGGACAGGGGGACGGGAGACCCAGTACTTC
NA	TRBV19	TRBD1	TRBJ1-2	CASSARQGMGKGNGYTF	TGTGCCAGTAGTGCCAGACAGGGGATGGGTAAAGGAAATGGCTACACCTTC
few	TRBV6-6	NA	TRBJ1-2	CASSYMTVPGYTF	TGTGCCAGCAGTTACATGACGGTTCCAGGCTACACCTTC
few	TRBV6-1	NA	TRBJ2-3	CASRARKGNSDTQYF	TGTGCCAGCAGAGCCCGGAAAGGGAATTCCGATACGCAGTATTTT
NA	TRBV4-1	NA	TRBJ2-7	CASSQGPTEGEQYF	TGCGCCAGCAGCCAAGGGCCGACAGAGGGGGAGCAGTACTTC
few	TRBV20-1	TRBD2	TRBJ2-7	CSAPSGKGEQYF	TGCAGTGCCCCCAGCGGGAAGGGCGAGCAGTACTTC
NA	TRBV5-1	NA	TRBJ2-2	CASSLQTHTGELFF	TGCGCCAGCAGCTTACAGACGCACACCGGGGAGCTGTTTTTT
NA	TRBV3-1	TRBD2	TRBJ2-7	CASSPRGTSGTYEQYF	TGTGCCAGCAGCCCCCGGGGGACTAGCGGAACTTACGAGCAGTACTTC
NA	TRBV9	TRBD1	TRBJ2-3	CASSEQGDSTDTQYF	TGTGCCAGCAGCGAACAGGGGGATAGCACAGATACGCAGTATTTT
few	TRBV20-1	TRBD1	TRBJ1-2	CSARVHPGGIEDYGYTF	TGCAGTGCTAGGGTCCACCCAGGGGGCATCGAAGACTATGGCTACACCTTC
few	TRBV6-4	TRBD2	TRBJ2-1	CASSRLAGREQFF	TGTGCCAGCAGTCGACTAGCGGGAAGGGAGCAGTTCTTC
many	TRBV4-2	NA	TRBJ2-3	CASSPRSPGLTDTQYF	TGTGCCAGCAGCCCCCGAAGCCCAGGCCTCACAGATACGCAGTATTTT
NA	TRBV2	TRBD1	TRBJ2-7	CASSEDTQGSYEQYF	TGTGCCAGCAGTGAAGACACACAGGGGTCGTACGAGCAGTACTTC
few	TRBV20-1	NA	TRBJ2-7	CSATTLRGAYSEQYF	TGCAGTGCTACCACCCTCAGGGGGGCGTATTCCGAGCAGTACTTC
few	TRBV20-1	TRBD2	TRBJ2-3	CSVSGTSDTDTQYF	TGCAGTGTTTCCGGGACTAGCGACACAGATACGCAGTATTTT
few	TRBV11-2	NA	TRBJ1-2	CASSPRGAYTF	TGTGCCAGCAGCCCCCGTGGGGCCTACACCTTC
few	TRBV7-9	NA	TRBJ1-1	CASIRALNTEAFF	TGTGCCAGCATTCGGGCCTTGAACACTGAAGCTTTCTTT
many	TRBV20-1	TRBD2	TRBJ2-5	CSARDLTSSQETQYF	TGCAGTGCTAGAGATCTGACTAGCAGCCAAGAGACCCAGTACTTC
NA	TRBV7-3	TRBD1	TRBJ1-2	CASSLTGQTNYGYTF	TGTGCCAGCAGCTTAACGGGACAGACTAACTATGGCTACACCTTC
NA	TRBV25-1	NA	TRBJ2-3	CASSPRWTISTDTQYF	TGTGCCAGCAGCCCCCGCTGGACTATTAGCACAGATACGCAGTATTTT
many	TRBV4-1	NA	TRBJ2-5	CASSHGVGGQETQYF	TGCGCCAGCAGCCACGGGGTAGGGGGGCAAGAGACCCAGTACTTC
NA	TRBV28	TRBD1	TRBJ1-2	CASSLKTGTGVGGYTF	TGTGCCAGCAGTTTAAAAACCGGGACAGGGGTAGGAGGCTACACCTTC
once	TRBV3-1	NA	TRBJ2-1	CASSQAPGREDYNEQFF	TGTGCCAGCAGCCAAGCCCCTGGCAGGGAAGACTACAATGAGCAGTTCTTC
many	TRBV5-1	NA	TRBJ2-1	CASSGRHEQFF	TGCGCCAGCAGCGGGCGTCATGAGCAGTTCTTC
many	TRBV29-1	TRBD1	TRBJ2-7	CSGRGPPSYEQYF	TGCAGCGGCAGGGGGCCCCCCTCCTACGAGCAGTACTTC
NA	TRBV7-9	TRBD1	TRBJ2-1	CACSPRDRSYNEQFF	TGTGCCTGCAGCCCCCGGGACAGAAGTTACAATGAGCAGTTCTTC
NA	TRBV3-1	NA	TRBJ1-1	CASTTGDLGTEAFF	TGTGCCAGCACCACGGGCGACCTGGGCACTGAAGCTTTCTTT
few	TRBV27	TRBD2	TRBJ2-7	CASIREASGRGEQYF	TGTGCCAGCATTCGAGAGGCTAGCGGGAGGGGCGAGCAGTACTTC
few	TRBV9	NA	TRBJ2-7	CASSPSGGSNEQYF	TGTGCCAGCAGTCCCTCCGGTGGTAGCAACGAGCAGTACTTC
NA	TRBV11-2	NA	TRBJ1-2	CASSSIHRSFSGYTF	TGTGCCAGCAGCTCCATACACAGGTCCTTCAGTGGCTACACCTTC
few	TRBV27	NA	TRBJ2-7	CASSGWGRSAYEQYF	TGTGCCAGCAGTGGCTGGGGGAGGAGCGCGTACGAGCAGTACTTC
NA	TRBV7-2	NA	TRBJ2-3	CASSPDSLADTQYF	TGTGCCAGCAGCCCGGACAGCCTGGCAGATACGCAGTATTTT
few	TRBV5-1	TRBD1	TRBJ2-7	CASSSRTGMIYEQYF	TGCGCCAGCAGCTCTAGGACAGGGATGATCTACGAGCAGTACTTC
NA	TRBV11-2	TRBD2	TRBJ2-1	CASSRGTTYYNEQFF	TGTGCCAGCAGCCGCGGGACTACCTATTACAATGAGCAGTTCTTC
NA	TRBV20-1	NA	TRBJ2-7	CSAGDLGGPDYEQYF	TGCAGTGCTGGAGATCTTGGCGGACCTGACTACGAGCAGTACTTC
NA	TRBV20-1	NA	TRBJ1-1	CSARDSPVWGIVGTEAFF	TGCAGTGCTAGAGATTCTCCGGTGTGGGGCATCGTCGGCACTGAAGCTTTCTTT
NA	TRBV3-1	NA	TRBJ2-3	CASSQVTRESDTQYF	TGTGCCAGCAGCCAAGTTACCCGGGAGTCAGATACGCAGTATTTT
few	TRBV20-1	TRBD2	TRBJ2-3	CSARASGGNRNTQYF	TGCAGTGCTAGAGCTAGCGGGGGAAATAGGAATACGCAGTATTTT
few	TRBV21-1	NA	TRBJ1-2	CASQDPGGSLGYTF	TGTGCCAGCCAGGATCCAGGGGGATCTCTCGGCTACACCTTC
few	TRBV20-1	NA	TRBJ2-3	CSARDPNGKDTQYF	TGCAGTGCTAGAGACCCCAATGGTAAAGATACGCAGTATTTT
few	TRBV7-8	NA	TRBJ2-4	CASSWPDGENIQYF	TGTGCCAGCAGCTGGCCGGACGGGGAAAACATTCAGTACTTC
NA	TRBV7-8	TRBD2	TRBJ2-7	CASSLEASGKNYEQYF	TGTGCCAGCAGCTTAGAGGCTAGCGGGAAGAATTACGAGCAGTACTTC
NA	TRBV5-1	NA	TRBJ1-1	CASSLDSLYTEAFF	TGCGCCAGCAGCTTAGACAGTCTGTACACTGAAGCTTTCTTT
few	TRBV29-1	NA	TRBJ1-1	CSSRKAAMNTEAFF	TGCAGCTCAAGGAAGGCGGCCATGAACACTGAAGCTTTCTTT
NA	TRBV27	NA	TRBJ2-3	CASSLGRASDTQYF	TGTGCCAGCAGTTTGGGTAGGGCCTCAGATACGCAGTATTTT
NA	TRBV27	NA	TRBJ1-6	CASSLSQGLSSPLHF	TGTGCCAGCAGTTTATCGCAGGGGCTTAGTTCACCCCTCCACTTT
few	TRBV7-2	NA	TRBJ1-2	CASSLIGWRGYTF	TGTGCCAGCAGCTTAATAGGGTGGCGTGGCTACACCTTC
NA	TRBV4-1	NA	TRBJ1-2	CASTPMGGQRNYGYTF	TGCGCCAGCACGCCCATGGGAGGGCAGCGTAACTATGGCTACACCTTC
NA	TRBV6-1	NA	TRBJ2-7	CASSGAVGRGSYF	NA